These 5 T cell receptor beta chains were all obtained from the same sample, sequenced in a study of OX40 agonist ivuxolimab in advanced cancers. This table comes from immunoSEQ multiplex PCR, and its TCRdb copy is limited to in-frame clones, with some not included. This sample yields about 58,000 clones, of which approximately 83% are seen a single time; almost 1.5% belongs to the top ten. Here the sequenced sample was CD4+ or CD8+ T cells sorted from blood, taken in a trial of the OX40 agonist ivuxolimab. These receptors were taken from an adult with an advanced solid tumor such as melanoma, head and neck, liver or kidney cancer.

CDR3 loop: CASSQDLLAGVIETQYF. In DNA, the CDR3 is TGCGCCAGCAGCCAAGATCTCCTAGCGGGAGTCATAGAGACCCAGTACTTC. The chain couples TRBV4-1 to TRBJ2-5, with 10 bases lining up with TRBD2. This CDR3 is 17 amino acids long. V lost 0 bases and J lost 4; bases outside the gene matches: 8. Germline V gives CDR1 MGHRA, CDR2 YSYEKL.

This chain joins TRBV19 and TRBJ1-4; D ambiguous. The V gene's germline CDR1 is LNHDA and CDR2 SQIVND (reference sequence). CDR3 length: 17 residues. The V end lost 2 bases, the J end lost 8 bases, and 21 bases lay between the germline ends. The CDR3 loop reads CASSIPPTTVRKEKLFF. The CDR3 DNA sequence: TGTGCCAGTAGTATACCCCCCACAACAGTGAGGAAGGAAAAACTGTTTTTT.

Of note for this clone: The same CDR3 arises from other DNA sequences in this sample as well. The rearrangement uses TRBV13 and TRBJ1-2; TRBD1 is a possible D gene (5 bases). V lost 0 bases, J lost 2 bases, and 16 bases lay in between. This CDR3 is 17 amino acids long. In germline, CDR1 is PRHDT, CDR2 FYEKMQ (reference sequence). The CDR3 region is CASSLGAGGRLNYGYTF. The CDR3 nucleotides read TGTGCCAGCAGCTTAGGGGCGGGGGGTCGTCTCAACTATGGCTACACCTTC.

The rearrangement joins TRBV28 to TRBJ1-2; possible D gene TRBD1, 5 bases. The V end was cut by 7 bases, the J end by 0 bases, with 12 bases between. The germline CDR1 and CDR2 sequences are MDHEN and SYDVKM. The CDR3 totals 14 residues. CDR3 bases: TGTGCCAGCAATAACGGGGGAGCTAACTATGGCTACACCTTC. Translation: CASNNGGANYGYTF.

The J gene is TRBJ1-2, the V gene TRBV30; D remains ambiguous. Germline lookup yields CDR1 GTSNPN and CDR2 SVGIG (reference sequence). The ends were cut back, 2 bases at V and 2 bases at J, with 3 bases in the middle. The CDR3 is made up of 11 amino acids. The CDR3 is CAWSLNYGYTF. Written as DNA, the CDR3 is TGTGCCTGGAGTTTGAACTATGGCTACACCTTC.